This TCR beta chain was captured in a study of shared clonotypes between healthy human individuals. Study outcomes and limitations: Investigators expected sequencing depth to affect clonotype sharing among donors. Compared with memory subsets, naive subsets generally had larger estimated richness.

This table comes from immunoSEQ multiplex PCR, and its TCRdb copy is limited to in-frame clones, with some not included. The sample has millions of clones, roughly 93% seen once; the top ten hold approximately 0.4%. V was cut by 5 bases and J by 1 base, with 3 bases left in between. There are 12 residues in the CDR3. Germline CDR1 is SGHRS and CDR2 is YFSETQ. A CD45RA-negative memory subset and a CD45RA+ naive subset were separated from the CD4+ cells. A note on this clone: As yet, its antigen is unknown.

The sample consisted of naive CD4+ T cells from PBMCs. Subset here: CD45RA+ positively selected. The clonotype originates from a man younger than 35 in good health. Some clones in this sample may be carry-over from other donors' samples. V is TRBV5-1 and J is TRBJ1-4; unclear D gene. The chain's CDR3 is CASRLTNEKLFF. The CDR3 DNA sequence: TGCGCCAGCAGGTTAACTAATGAAAAACTGTTTTTT.